Listed below are T cell receptor beta chains from one sample, sequenced in a study of blood T cell repertoires in COVID-19. Profiling relied on immunoSEQ multiplex PCR, and the TCRdb table lists in-frame clones only, not all of them. This table has roughly 78,000 clones, roughly nine tenths appearing once. Sequencing was performed on peripheral blood. These receptors originate from a woman aged 55-75 years with acute or convalescent COVID-19. Both conserved end residues are part of each CDR3. A D gene is named only where the DNA matches it firmly. Size is stated for part of the rows, as once, few or many counts, or as a class when the clone is expanded.

d_gene: NA
j_gene: TRBJ2-1
abundance: NA
v_gene: TRBV19
CDR3aa: CASKGGAFSYNEQFF
CDR3nt: TGTGCCAGTAAGGGGGGGGCCTTCTCCTACAATGAGCAGTTCTTC

d_gene: TRBD1
j_gene: TRBJ1-1
abundance: few
v_gene: TRBV6-2/TRBV6-3
CDR3aa: CASSYSNRGTEAFF
CDR3nt: TGTGCCAGCAGTTACTCCAACAGGGGGACTGAAGCTTTCTTT

d_gene: NA
j_gene: TRBJ1-1
abundance: NA
v_gene: TRBV4-1
CDR3aa: CASSRSGEGGTEAFF
CDR3nt: TGCGCCAGCAGCCGGTCAGGGGAAGGGGGCACTGAAGCTTTCTTT

d_gene: TRBD2
j_gene: TRBJ2-7
abundance: NA
v_gene: TRBV5-1
CDR3aa: CASSLVGDGSGGAGEQYF
CDR3nt: TGCGCCAGCAGCTTGGTAGGAGACGGGAGCGGGGGGGCCGGCGAGCAGTACTTC

d_gene: TRBD1
j_gene: TRBJ1-2
abundance: NA
v_gene: TRBV6-2/TRBV6-3
CDR3aa: CASSPGTAPNYGYTF
CDR3nt: TGTGCCAGCAGCCCTGGGACAGCCCCTAACTATGGCTACACCTTC

d_gene: NA
j_gene: TRBJ1-2
abundance: NA
v_gene: TRBV28
CDR3aa: CASSPAGTVYGYTF
CDR3nt: TGTGCCAGCAGTCCAGCAGGGACTGTCTATGGCTACACCTTC

d_gene: NA
j_gene: TRBJ2-5
abundance: NA
v_gene: TRBV29-1
CDR3aa: CSVAHNSRGSEETQYF
CDR3nt: TGCAGCGTTGCTCATAACTCCAGGGGATCGGAAGAGACCCAGTACTTC

d_gene: TRBD1
j_gene: TRBJ2-7
abundance: NA
v_gene: TRBV28
CDR3aa: CASSFGQGVYEQYF
CDR3nt: TGTGCCAGCAGTTTTGGGCAGGGGGTCTACGAGCAGTACTTC

d_gene: NA
j_gene: TRBJ1-1
abundance: NA
v_gene: TRBV7-2
CDR3aa: CASSSQASDTEAFF
CDR3nt: TGTGCCAGCAGCTCACAGGCGTCGGACACTGAAGCTTTCTTT

d_gene: NA
j_gene: TRBJ2-7
abundance: NA
v_gene: TRBV28
CDR3aa: CASSLSAGAAYEQYF
CDR3nt: TGTGCCAGCAGTTTATCGGCAGGGGCGGCCTACGAGCAGTACTTC

d_gene: NA
j_gene: TRBJ2-1
abundance: NA
v_gene: TRBV18
CDR3aa: CASSAGPSPYNEQFF
CDR3nt: TGTGCCAGCTCAGCGGGCCCGAGCCCCTACAATGAGCAGTTCTTC

d_gene: NA
j_gene: TRBJ2-1
abundance: NA
v_gene: TRBV7-3
CDR3aa: CASSFGGPYNEQFF
CDR3nt: TGTGCCAGCAGCTTCGGGGGACCGTACAATGAGCAGTTCTTC

d_gene: NA
j_gene: TRBJ1-2
abundance: few
v_gene: TRBV9
CDR3aa: CASSVLRGGYTF
CDR3nt: TGTGCCAGCAGCGTTCTAAGGGGGGGCTACACCTTC

d_gene: TRBD2
j_gene: TRBJ2-3
abundance: NA
v_gene: TRBV9
CDR3aa: CASSVHTSGGPTDTQYF
CDR3nt: TGTGCCAGCAGCGTTCATACTAGCGGGGGGCCGACAGATACGCAGTATTTT

d_gene: NA
j_gene: TRBJ1-1
abundance: NA
v_gene: TRBV4-1
CDR3aa: CASSQAPGRGLRTNTEAFF
CDR3nt: TGCGCCAGCAGCCAGGCCCCAGGCAGGGGATTAAGAACGAACACTGAAGCTTTCTTT

d_gene: TRBD1
j_gene: TRBJ1-4
abundance: NA
v_gene: TRBV6-2/TRBV6-3
CDR3aa: CASSATGVPEKLFF
CDR3nt: TGTGCCAGCAGTGCAACAGGGGTTCCCGAAAAACTGTTTTTT

d_gene: TRBD2
j_gene: TRBJ2-3
abundance: NA
v_gene: TRBV5-1
CDR3aa: CASSLELALPGDTQYF
CDR3nt: TGCGCCAGCAGCTTGGAACTAGCGCTACCGGGGGATACGCAGTATTTT

d_gene: TRBD2
j_gene: TRBJ2-1
abundance: NA
v_gene: TRBV4-3
CDR3aa: CASSRLAGENEQFF
CDR3nt: TGCGCCAGCAGCCGACTAGCGGGAGAAAATGAGCAGTTCTTC

d_gene: NA
j_gene: TRBJ1-2
abundance: NA
v_gene: TRBV5-6
CDR3aa: CASSLAGQYLRADGYTF
CDR3nt: TGTGCCAGCAGCTTGGCCGGACAGTACCTTAGGGCCGATGGCTACACCTTC

d_gene: TRBD1
j_gene: TRBJ2-2
abundance: NA
v_gene: TRBV7-2
CDR3aa: CASSKRTGGAYGELFF
CDR3nt: TGTGCCAGCAGCAAAAGGACAGGGGGCGCTTACGGGGAGCTGTTTTTT

d_gene: TRBD1
j_gene: TRBJ2-5
abundance: NA
v_gene: TRBV3-1/TRBV3-2
CDR3aa: CASSGTGVRKTQYF
CDR3nt: TGTGCCAGCAGCGGAACAGGGGTAAGGAAGACCCAGTACTTC

d_gene: TRBD1
j_gene: TRBJ2-1
abundance: once
v_gene: TRBV9
CDR3aa: CASSAPSLSQGELYNEQFF
CDR3nt: TGTGCCAGCAGCGCCCCATCGTTATCACAGGGGGAATTGTACAATGAGCAGTTCTTC

d_gene: NA
j_gene: TRBJ1-2
abundance: NA
v_gene: TRBV5-4
CDR3aa: CASSFKTTRGYTF
CDR3nt: TGTGCCAGCAGCTTTAAAACCACGCGAGGCTACACCTTC

d_gene: NA
j_gene: TRBJ1-3
abundance: NA
v_gene: TRBV7-9
CDR3aa: CASSSRAYTIYF
CDR3nt: TGTGCCAGCAGCTCCCGAGCATACACCATATATTTT

d_gene: TRBD1
j_gene: TRBJ1-2
abundance: NA
v_gene: TRBV28
CDR3aa: CASNRGYGYTF
CDR3nt: TGTGCCAGCAACAGGGGGTATGGCTACACCTTC

d_gene: TRBD1
j_gene: TRBJ1-2
abundance: NA
v_gene: TRBV6-1
CDR3aa: CASSEEGAYGYTF
CDR3nt: TGTGCCAGCAGTGAGGAGGGGGCCTATGGCTACACCTTC

d_gene: NA
j_gene: TRBJ1-1
abundance: NA
v_gene: TRBV11-1
CDR3aa: CASSPKGRWDTEAFF
CDR3nt: TGTGCCAGCAGCCCGAAAGGGAGGTGGGACACTGAAGCTTTCTTT

d_gene: TRBD1
j_gene: TRBJ1-2
abundance: once
v_gene: TRBV19
CDR3aa: CASSTHRGLGYTF
CDR3nt: TGTGCCAGTAGTACCCACAGGGGGCTTGGCTACACCTTC

d_gene: NA
j_gene: TRBJ1-5
abundance: NA
v_gene: TRBV28
CDR3aa: CASRTTNQPQHF
CDR3nt: TGTGCCAGCAGAACCACAAATCAGCCCCAGCATTTT

d_gene: NA
j_gene: TRBJ1-6
abundance: NA
v_gene: TRBV12-3/TRBV12-4
CDR3aa: CASSSGNSPLHF
CDR3nt: TGTGCCAGCAGTTCAGGGAATTCACCCCTCCACTTT

d_gene: NA
j_gene: TRBJ2-5
abundance: NA
v_gene: TRBV7-9
CDR3aa: CASSLNPRRETQYF
CDR3nt: TGTGCCAGCAGCCTCAACCCCCGGAGAGAGACCCAGTACTTC

d_gene: TRBD2
j_gene: TRBJ2-1
abundance: NA
v_gene: TRBV5-1
CDR3aa: CASSSRGGSEQFF
CDR3nt: TGCGCCAGCAGCTCGCGGGGGGGAAGTGAGCAGTTCTTC

d_gene: TRBD1
j_gene: TRBJ1-1
abundance: once
v_gene: TRBV27
CDR3aa: CASRLKGAVAEAFF
CDR3nt: TGTGCCAGCAGATTAAAGGGGGCGGTCGCTGAAGCTTTCTTT

d_gene: TRBD1
j_gene: TRBJ2-1
abundance: once
v_gene: TRBV19
CDR3aa: CASRTGQGFDEQFF
CDR3nt: TGTGCCAGTAGAACGGGACAGGGATTCGATGAGCAGTTCTTC

d_gene: NA
j_gene: TRBJ1-4
abundance: NA
v_gene: TRBV18
CDR3aa: CASSQRDLNEKLFF
CDR3nt: TGTGCCAGCTCCCAGCGGGACCTTAATGAAAAACTGTTTTTT

d_gene: TRBD2
j_gene: TRBJ2-1
abundance: NA
v_gene: TRBV2
CDR3aa: CASSERTGGTYNEQFF
CDR3nt: TGTGCCAGCAGTGAAAGGACGGGAGGGACCTACAATGAGCAGTTCTTC

d_gene: NA
j_gene: TRBJ2-7
abundance: NA
v_gene: TRBV28
CDR3aa: CASSTSSAISYEQYF
CDR3nt: NA

d_gene: TRBD1
j_gene: TRBJ2-3
abundance: once
v_gene: TRBV27
CDR3aa: CASSPSGTEPTDTQYF
CDR3nt: TGTGCCAGCAGTCCGTCCGGGACAGAACCCACAGATACGCAGTATTTT

d_gene: TRBD2
j_gene: TRBJ2-1
abundance: NA
v_gene: TRBV6-2/TRBV6-3
CDR3aa: CASSSPRLAPFGTNEQFF
CDR3nt: TGTGCCAGCAGTTCCCCCCGACTAGCGCCTTTCGGGACAAATGAGCAGTTCTTC

d_gene: NA
j_gene: TRBJ2-2
abundance: NA
v_gene: TRBV7-2
CDR3aa: CASSLASFGNTGELFF
CDR3nt: TGTGCCAGCAGCTTAGCGAGTTTTGGGAACACCGGGGAGCTGTTTTTT

d_gene: TRBD1
j_gene: TRBJ2-2
abundance: NA
v_gene: TRBV19
CDR3aa: CASTGGLTGELFF
CDR3nt: TGTGCCAGCACAGGGGGACTCACCGGGGAGCTGTTTTTT

d_gene: NA
j_gene: TRBJ1-4
abundance: NA
v_gene: TRBV27
CDR3aa: CASTPGGGGRGKLFF
CDR3nt: TGTGCCAGCACCCCAGGTGGCGGGGGACGGGGAAAACTGTTTTTT

d_gene: TRBD1
j_gene: TRBJ1-1
abundance: NA
v_gene: TRBV7-9
CDR3aa: CASSYLGDREAFF
CDR3nt: TGTGCCAGCAGCTATTTGGGGGACAGAGAAGCTTTCTTT

d_gene: TRBD1
j_gene: TRBJ2-7
abundance: NA
v_gene: TRBV12-3/TRBV12-4
CDR3aa: CASSRDRVYEQYF
CDR3nt: TGTGCCAGCAGCCGGGACAGGGTCTACGAGCAGTACTTC

d_gene: TRBD1
j_gene: TRBJ2-1
abundance: NA
v_gene: TRBV14
CDR3aa: CASSQGQLNNEQFF
CDR3nt: TGTGCCAGCAGCCAGGGACAGTTAAACAATGAGCAGTTCTTC

d_gene: TRBD1
j_gene: TRBJ1-2
abundance: few
v_gene: TRBV29-1
CDR3aa: CSAGDREGYTF
CDR3nt: TGCAGCGCTGGTGACAGGGAAGGCTACACCTTC

d_gene: NA
j_gene: TRBJ2-5
abundance: NA
v_gene: TRBV28
CDR3aa: CASSLDGGEETQYF
CDR3nt: TGTGCCAGCAGTTTAGACGGTGGGGAGGAGACCCAGTACTTC

d_gene: NA
j_gene: TRBJ2-6
abundance: NA
v_gene: TRBV27
CDR3aa: CASSSQGGLSGANVLTF
CDR3nt: TGTGCCAGCAGTTCCCAGGGGGGCCTCTCTGGGGCCAACGTCCTGACTTTC

d_gene: TRBD2
j_gene: TRBJ2-1
abundance: NA
v_gene: TRBV7-6
CDR3aa: CASSLGDYFYNEQFF
CDR3nt: TGTGCCAGCAGCTTAGGGGACTACTTCTACAATGAGCAGTTCTTC

d_gene: NA
j_gene: TRBJ2-7
abundance: NA
v_gene: TRBV2
CDR3aa: CASTIYQGPYEQYF
CDR3nt: TGTGCCAGCACCATCTACCAGGGGCCCTACGAGCAGTACTTC

d_gene: NA
j_gene: TRBJ2-3
abundance: NA
v_gene: TRBV28
CDR3aa: CASSLLASHLRTDTQYF
CDR3nt: TGTGCCAGCAGTTTATTGGCCTCTCATCTCCGCACAGATACGCAGTATTTT